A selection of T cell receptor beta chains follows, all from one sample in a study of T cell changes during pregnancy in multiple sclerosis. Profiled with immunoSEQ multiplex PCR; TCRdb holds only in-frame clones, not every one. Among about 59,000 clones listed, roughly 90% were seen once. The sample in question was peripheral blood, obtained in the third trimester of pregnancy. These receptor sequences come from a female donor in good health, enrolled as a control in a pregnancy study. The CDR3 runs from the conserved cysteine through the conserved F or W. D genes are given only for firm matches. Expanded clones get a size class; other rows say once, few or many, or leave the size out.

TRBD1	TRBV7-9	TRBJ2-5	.	CASSWGQVVETQYF	TGTGCCAGCAGCTGGGGACAGGTCGTCGAGACCCAGTACTTC
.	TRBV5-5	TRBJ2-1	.	CASSLWTMYNEQFF	TGTGCCAGCAGCTTGTGGACTATGTACAATGAGCAGTTCTTC
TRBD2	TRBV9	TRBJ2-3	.	CASRGGGSGADTQYF	TGTGCCAGCAGGGGCGGCGGGAGTGGGGCAGATACGCAGTATTTT
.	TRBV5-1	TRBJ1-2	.	CASSLDPTAESDGYTF	TGCGCCAGCAGCTTGGATCCGACGGCTGAGAGCGATGGCTACACCTTC
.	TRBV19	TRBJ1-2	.	CASSLGGNNYGYTF	TGTGCCAGTAGCCTAGGAGGGAACAACTATGGCTACACCTTC
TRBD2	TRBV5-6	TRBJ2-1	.	CASSFSGTSGYNEQFF	TGTGCCAGCAGCTTCTCCGGGACTAGCGGTTACAATGAGCAGTTCTTC
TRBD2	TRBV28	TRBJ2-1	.	CASSQLAVGKNEQFF	TGTGCCAGCAGCCAACTAGCGGTGGGAAAGAATGAGCAGTTCTTC
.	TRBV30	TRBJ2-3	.	CAWSDYSGGGNTDTQYF	TGTGCCTGGAGTGATTATAGCGGTGGGGGAAACACAGATACGCAGTATTTT
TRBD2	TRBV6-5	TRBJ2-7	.	CASSRTSGSSYEQYF	TGTGCCAGCAGCCGGACTAGCGGGAGCTCCTACGAGCAGTACTTC
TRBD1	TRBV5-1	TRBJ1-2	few	CASSLGRTGGSGYTF	TGCGCCAGCAGCTTGGGTCGGACAGGGGGTAGTGGCTACACCTTC
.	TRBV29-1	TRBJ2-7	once	CSVEWTGRTKEQYF	TGCAGCGTAGAATGGACAGGACGGACTAAAGAGCAGTACTTC
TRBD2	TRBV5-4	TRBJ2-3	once	CASSFPSGGTDTQYF	TGTGCCAGCAGCTTCCCTAGCGGGGGCACAGATACGCAGTATTTT
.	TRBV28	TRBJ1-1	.	CASFGQGGGNTEAFF	TGTGCCAGCTTCGGACAAGGGGGTGGGAACACTGAAGCTTTCTTT
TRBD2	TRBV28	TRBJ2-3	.	CASSLTSGRDTQYF	TGTGCCAGCAGTTTGACTAGCGGGAGGGATACGCAGTATTTT
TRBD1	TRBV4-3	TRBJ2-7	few	CARGQDSYEQYF	TGCGCGAGGGGGCAGGACTCCTACGAGCAGTACTTC
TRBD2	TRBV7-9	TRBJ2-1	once	CASTRTSGGEVNEQFF	TGTGCCAGCACCCGGACTAGCGGGGGGGAGGTAAATGAGCAGTTCTTC
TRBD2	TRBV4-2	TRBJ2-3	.	CASSDPQGAGGTDTQYF	TGTGCCAGCAGCGACCCCCAGGGAGCGGGAGGCACAGATACGCAGTATTTT
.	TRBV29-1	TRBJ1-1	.	CSVLWTLRSNTEAFF	TGCAGCGTCCTCTGGACTCTGCGCTCGAACACTGAAGCTTTCTTT
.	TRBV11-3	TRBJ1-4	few	CASSSGSGQDEKLFF	TGTGCCAGCAGCTCGGGCAGCGGGCAGGATGAAAAACTGTTTTTT
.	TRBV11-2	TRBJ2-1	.	CASSSDTYQFF	TGTGCCAGCAGCTCGGACACCTACCAGTTCTTC
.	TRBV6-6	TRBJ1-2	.	CASNRVIFYGYTF	TGTGCCAGCAATCGGGTAATCTTCTATGGCTACACCTTC
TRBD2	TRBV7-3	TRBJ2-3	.	CASSVSGGTDTQYF	TGTGCCAGCAGCGTTAGCGGGGGCACAGATACGCAGTATTTT
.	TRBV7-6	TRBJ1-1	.	CASSLVNSEAFF	TGTGCCAGCAGCTTAGTGAACAGTGAAGCTTTCTTT
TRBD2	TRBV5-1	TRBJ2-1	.	CASSLEISGVLYEQFF	TGCGCCAGCAGCTTGGAGATTAGCGGGGTATTGTATGAGCAGTTCTTC
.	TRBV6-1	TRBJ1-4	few	CASNWRGEKLFF	TGTGCCAGCAATTGGAGGGGCGAAAAACTGTTTTTT
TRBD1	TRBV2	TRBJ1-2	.	CASRQGPYGYTF	TGTGCCAGTCGACAGGGCCCCTATGGCTACACCTTC
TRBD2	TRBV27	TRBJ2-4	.	CASSIGGAKNIQYF	TGTGCCAGCTCGATCGGGGGGGCCAAAAACATTCAGTACTTC
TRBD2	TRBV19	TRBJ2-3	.	CASRGGGTDTQYF	TGTGCCAGCCGGGGAGGGGGCACAGATACGCAGTATTTT
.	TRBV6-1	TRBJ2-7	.	CASKWVRAEQYF	TGTGCCAGCAAATGGGTCAGGGCCGAGCAGTACTTC
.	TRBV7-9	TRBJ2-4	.	CASSLEVQAPHF	TGTGCCAGCAGCTTAGAGGTGCAGGCGCCGCACTTC